This TCR beta chain was captured in a study of T cells in Graves' hyperthyroidism and ophthalmopathy. General observations from the study: Blood samples included most of the expanded thyroid clonotypes exceeding 0.001.

CDR3 length: 13 residues. The V gene lost 4 bases and the J gene lost 11 bases, with 17 bases spanning the gap. Germline V CDR1 and CDR2: SGHNT, YYREEE (reference sequence). Researchers amplified the TCR beta CDR3 regions from RNA transcripts. In the first-round RT-PCR of the TCR CDR3, the HTBI primer set was used. TCRdb re-called the multiplex PCR reads with MiXCR, one entry per CDR3 protein. The repertoire has over 250,000 distinct CDR3 sequences, over 15% of them found once; the top ten carry just over 55%. Diagnostic decisions used clinical symptoms, serum thyroxine and TRAb, thyroid ultrasound and orbital computed tomography. Isolation of PBMCs was performed on about 10 ml fresh peripheral blood. Concerning this clonotype: Its antigen remains unidentified.

This receptor was identified in a woman aged 60-75 years with Graves' ophthalmopathy. Sequencing used blood. The rearrangement joins TRBV5-4 to TRBJ2-3; unclear D gene. CDR3 sequence (DNA): TGTGCCAGCAGCCTGTCCCAGGAGAATGAGCAGTATTTT. Translated: CASSLSQENEQYF.